This T cell receptor beta chain was identified during a study of identical twins. General study results and limits: Cord blood beta clonotypes present at high abundance carried fewer insertions; no such pattern appeared in memory repertoires. Findings came from cross-sectional statistics, without long-term follow-up of donors.

A universal primer binding site was introduced by template switching. The final cDNA contained unique molecular identifiers. TCRdb fed the 5' RACE reads into MiXCR, producing one record per CDR3 protein. The sample lists around 250,000 distinct CDR3 sequences; about 8% were seen once. The germline V gene encodes CDR1 SNHLY and CDR2 FYNNEI. The CDR3 has 11 amino acids. V gave up 6 bases and J gave up 16 bases, with 15 bases separating them. This clonotype was seen only a few times. Its antigen is undetermined. These records were also assigned to another study, of yellow fever vaccine responses in identical twins.

The chain combines TRBV2 with TRBJ1-4; D remains unclear. Source material: CD8+ T cells sorted from blood. This TCR was sampled from a young woman in good health. As DNA, the CDR3 is TGTGCCAGCAGGGGAGGAGTGAAGGAGTTTTTT. Its translation is CASRGGVKEFF.